This T cell receptor (beta chain) was recorded in a study of OX40 agonist ivuxolimab in advanced cancers. At the level of the study: Patients received the agonistic anti-OX40 (CD134) antibody ivuxolimab.

Concerning this clone: What it binds is unknown.

This CDR3 contains 15 residues. The germline V gene has CDR1 SNHLY and CDR2 FYNNEI. Trimming pared 8 bases from V and 7 bases from J, leaving 24 bases between. TCRdb's table, derived via immunoSEQ multiplex PCR, lists solely in-frame clones and lacks some. The sample contains 29,000 or so clones, about nine tenths of which appear only once. Points from the study as a whole: Relatively little clonal expansion, among the lowest observed, appeared in partial responders at 0.1-3.0 mg/kg.

This chain links TRBV2 with TRBJ2-7; D is perhaps TRBD1 or TRBD2 (5 bases each). The sequence came from an adult with an advanced solid tumor such as melanoma, head and neck, liver or kidney cancer. The sample consisted of CD4+ or CD8+ T cells sorted from blood, taken in a trial of the OX40 agonist ivuxolimab. Here the CDR3 DNA reads TGTGCCAGCTACCCCGGGACCCAACTAACGGGAGAGCAGTACTTC. Encoded protein: CASYPGTQLTGEQYF.